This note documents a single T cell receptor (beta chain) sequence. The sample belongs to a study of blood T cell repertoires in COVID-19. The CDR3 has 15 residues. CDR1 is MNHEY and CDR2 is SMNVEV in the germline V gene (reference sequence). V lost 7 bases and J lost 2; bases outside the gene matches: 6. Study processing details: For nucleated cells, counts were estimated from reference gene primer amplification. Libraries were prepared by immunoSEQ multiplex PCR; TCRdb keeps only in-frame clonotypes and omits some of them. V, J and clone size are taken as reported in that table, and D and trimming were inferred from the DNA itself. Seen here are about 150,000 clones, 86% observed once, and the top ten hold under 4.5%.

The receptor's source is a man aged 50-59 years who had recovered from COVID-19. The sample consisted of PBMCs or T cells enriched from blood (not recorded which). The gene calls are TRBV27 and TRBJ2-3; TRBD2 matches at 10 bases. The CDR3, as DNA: TGTGCCAGCAAAAGCGGGGGGGCCTACACAGATACGCAGTATTTT. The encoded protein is CASKSGGAYTDTQYF.